These 19 T cell receptor beta chains share one sample of origin, sequenced in a study of Graves' ophthalmopathy and Graves' hyperthyroidism. The study amplified TCR beta CDR3 regions using RNA transcripts. HTBI-primed RT-PCR formed the first round, and a multiplex PCR formed the second. TCRdb recomputed calls from the multiplex PCR reads with MiXCR, one row per CDR3 protein. Of a few hundred thousand distinct CDR3 sequences in the sample, approximately 35% are singletons; the top ten hold about 4%. Sequenced material: peripheral blood or thyroid tissue (not recorded which). Source of these receptors: an adult man with Graves' hyperthyroidism.

Concerning this clonotype itself: The CDR3 ends on some other residue instead of the conserved phenylalanine or tryptophan, so this is likely a read error. It is unclear where the CDR3 begins or ends on the DNA, so no DNA is shown, and the CDR3 is as TCRdb lists it. V is TRBV6-5 and J is TRBJ2-6. The CDR3 spans 8 amino acids, including both terminal residues. CDR1 and CDR2 from the germline V gene are MNHEY and SVGAGI. CDR3 sequence: CASSYGII.

This clonotype has at least ten counts. This chain links TRBV19 with TRBJ1-5, with TRBD1 matching over 7 bases. J gave up 4 bases and V 6 bases, and 6 bases lay outside the gene matches. This CDR3 contains 14 residues. CDR1 is LNHDA, CDR2 SQIVND, per germline (reference sequence). The CDR3 sequence is CASSQNRGNQPQHF. CDR3 nucleotide sequence: TGTGCCAGTAGCCAGAACAGGGGTAATCAGCCCCAGCATTTT.

This clonotype appeared a single time. CDR3 residues: CAIHWDRGRDEQFF. In nucleotides, the CDR3 is TGTGCTATCCATTGGGACAGGGGACGGGATGAGCAGTTCTTC. V gene TRBV2 combines with J gene TRBJ2-7; the match to TRBD1 covers 10 bases. The assigned J gene may be wrong: the sequence end matches TRBJ2-1 better. Germline V gene lookup returns CDR1 SNHLY and CDR2 FYNNEI. This CDR3 region has 14 residues.

The chain carries TRBV10-3 and TRBJ2-6, with no clear D. Germline lookup yields CDR1 ENHRY and CDR2 SYGVKD. This CDR3 comprises 20 residues. The germline V and J ends were trimmed by 8 bases and 5 bases, with 31 bases remaining between them. CDR3 in amino acids: CAISYDFGRPPPTRANVLTF. CDR3 DNA: TGTGCCATCTCCTATGACTTCGGCAGACCTCCACCCACTCGGGCCAACGTCCTGACTTTC.

This clonotype was seen many times. The V gene is TRBV20-1, the J gene TRBJ1-4; D is uncertain. V lost 3 bases and J lost 7, with 12 bases in between. CDR1 is DFQATT and CDR2 is SNEGSKA in the germline V gene (reference sequence). The CDR3 totals 13 residues. Here the CDR3 DNA reads TGCAGTGCTAGCGGCAGTAGATTTGAAAAACTGTTTTTT. Its translation is CSASGSRFEKLFF.

Worth noting for this clonotype: The junction and the germline gene differ at one end; a read error may be behind it. This chain's CDR3 is CASSEGHNYAQYF. CDR3 DNA: TGTGCCAGCAGTGAGGGACATAACTACGCGCAGTACTTC. J is TRBJ2-7 and V is TRBV28; maybe TRBD1 (6 bases). The CDR3 spans 13 residues. Germline V gene lookup returns CDR1 MDHEN and CDR2 SYDVKM.

As for this clonotype: A junction end diverges from the germline sequence, so it may reflect a read error. The chain links TRBV5-1 to TRBJ1-4; TRBD1 aligns across 7 bases. The CDR3 has 15 amino acids. The V gene's germline CDR1 is SGHRS and CDR2 YFSETQ. CDR3 loop: CASSFGDREYEKLFF. The DNA of the CDR3 is TGTGCCAGCAGCTTCGGTGACAGGGAGTATGAAAAACTGTTTTTT.

The chain's CDR3 is CASSFLNEKLFF. The CDR3 DNA is TGTGCCAGCAGCTTCCTAAATGAAAAACTGTTTTTT. The gene calls are TRBV7-8 and TRBJ1-4; D not resolved. Per germline, CDR1 SGHVS and CDR2 FQNEAQ. The CDR3 runs to 12 residues. V lost 3 bases and J lost 5, with 4 bases in between.

The chain has TRBV28 and TRBJ2-7, with TRBD1 identical over 7 bases. Germline CDR1 reads MDHEN; CDR2 reads SYDVKM. CDR3 length: 11 residues. The junction had 7 bases not matched to a gene; V was cut back by 5 bases and J by 12 bases. In DNA form, the CDR3 reads TGTGCCAGCAGTATGACAGGGTTTTGGTACTTC. Translating gives CASSMTGFWYF.

Points on this clonotype: A much larger clone differs from this one at a single base, so this may be a read error. V is TRBV10-3 and J is TRBJ1-1; possibly TRBD1 for D (5 bases). Trimming cost V 2 bases and J 4 bases, with 11 bases left between them. The CDR3 spans 14 residues. The germline V gene has CDR1 ENHRY and CDR2 SYGVKD. This CDR3 is CAISEEAGTTEAFF. CDR3 nucleotides: TGTGCCATCAGTGAGGAGGCAGGGACCACTGAAGCTTTCTTT.

The chain is built from TRBV6-6 and TRBJ2-2; D possibly corresponds to TRBD1 (5 bases). Germline V gene lookup returns CDR1 MNHNY and CDR2 SVGAGI (reference sequence). The CDR3 loop spans 16 amino acids. The V end was cut by 8 bases, the J end by 2 bases, with 18 bases between. This CDR3 reads CASFQTGRANTGELFF. DNA of the CDR3: TGTGCCAGCTTTCAAACAGGCAGGGCTAACACCGGGGAGCTGTTTTTT.

There are a few counts of this clonotype. The chain employs TRBV6-5 and TRBJ1-2, with TRBD1 as a possible D gene (5 bases). V was shortened by 6 bases and J by 2 bases, with 13 bases between the two germline ends. The germline V gene encodes CDR1 MNHEY and CDR2 SVGAGI. The CDR3 is made up of 14 amino acids. CDR3 sequence: CASRLGDRNYGYTF. Written as DNA, the CDR3 is TGTGCCAGCAGGCTAGGGGACCGCAACTATGGCTACACCTTC.

This clonotype appeared many times. The rearrangement uses TRBV5-1 and TRBJ2-7; possible D gene TRBD1, 6 bases. The germline gives CDR1 SGHRS, CDR2 YFSETQ. V lost 4 bases, J lost 2 bases, and 13 bases lay in between. The CDR3 is 14 amino acids. This chain's CDR3 is CASSQQGTPYEQYF. In nucleotides, the CDR3 is TGCGCCAGCAGCCAACAGGGAACCCCCTACGAGCAGTACTTC.

The chain uses TRBV7-2 and TRBJ2-7, with 9 nucleotides matching TRBD2. The CDR3 is 14 amino acids. CDR1 is SGHTA, CDR2 FQGNSA, per germline. Trimming cost V 2 bases and J 3 bases; bases outside gene matches: 2. CDR3 nucleotide sequence: TGTGCCAGCAGCTTATGGACTAGCGACTACGAGCAGTACTTC. The encoded protein is CASSLWTSDYEQYF.

The J gene is TRBJ2-3, the V gene TRBV12-3 or TRBV12-4; TRBD1 matches 7 bases. The CDR3 runs to 17 residues. V gave up 3 bases and J gave up 0 bases; unmatched junction bases: 9. The CDR3 protein is CASSFDPGQFSTDTQYF. The CDR3 nucleotides read TGTGCCAGCAGTTTCGACCCGGGACAGTTTAGCACAGATACGCAGTATTTT.

This rearrangement joins TRBV7-8 to TRBJ2-1; possible D gene TRBD1, 6 bases. Between the trimmed V and J ends, which lost 9 bases and 8 bases, there was a span of 14 bases. CDR1 is SGHVS, CDR2 FQNEAQ, per germline. The CDR3 consists of 12 residues. CDR3 loop: CAREQGSYEQFF. The DNA for the CDR3 is TGTGCCAGAGAACAGGGATCTTATGAGCAGTTCTTC.

This sequence joins TRBV7-6 and TRBJ2-5; D assignment may be TRBD1 or TRBD2 (5 bases each). V was cut by 2 bases and J by 6 bases, with 13 bases left in between. The CDR3 is made up of 14 amino acids. Germline V gives CDR1 SGHVS, CDR2 FNYEAQ. In nucleotides, the CDR3 is TGTGCCAGCAGCTTAAGAGGGGTGGGAAAGACCCAGTACTTC. It translates to CASSLRGVGKTQYF.

There are many counts of this clonotype. This rearrangement joins TRBV29-1 to TRBJ1-6; TRBD1 matches 7 bases. Trimming cost V 4 bases and J 7 bases; bases outside gene matches: 4. Germline V gene sequence: CDR1 SQVTM, CDR2 ANQGSEA. The CDR3 length is 13 residues. This CDR3 reads CSVGRDRNSPLHF. The CDR3 region has the DNA TGCAGCGTTGGTCGGGACAGAAATTCACCCCTCCACTTT.

A note on this clonotype: This CDR3 is missing its conserved last phenylalanine or tryptophan, likely due to a read error. The DNA is left out, because the CDR3 cannot be placed on it with certainty; the CDR3 is given as TCRdb lists it. The chain couples TRBV9 to TRBJ2-5; no DNA check was done on the table's D call, TRBD2. The CDR3 is 9 residues long, counting both termini. CDR1 and CDR2 (germline): SGDLS, YYNGEE. The CDR3 sequence: CASSVDPSG.